This T cell receptor beta chain was sequenced for a study of T cells in Graves' hyperthyroidism and ophthalmopathy. Across the study: Peripheral blood sampling occurred at initial diagnosis, before any treatment. General observations from the study: Ophthalmopathy, which appeared later, was predicted by the model a median about 6 months before onset. Most thyroid clonotypes expanded above 0.001 were also detected in blood.

This clonotype was counted once. What it binds is unknown. The junction differs from germline at one of its ends, possibly a read error. TCR beta CDR3 region amplification was performed from RNA transcripts. TCR CDR3 underwent first-round RT-PCR with the HTBI primer set. TCRdb processed the multiplex PCR reads anew with MiXCR; each CDR3 protein has one entry. The sample has 40,000 to 60,000 distinct CDR3 sequences, around 48% seen once. The CDR3 contains 15 residues. Germline CDR1 is MNHEY and CDR2 is SMNVEV (reference sequence). V and J are TRBV27 and TRBJ1-2; D is unclear. What was sequenced was blood. The clonotype originates from a woman aged 50 to 65 with Graves' ophthalmopathy. The CDR3 here is CASSLAARAPDGHTF. The CDR3 DNA follows: TGTGCCAGCAGTTTAGCGGCCCGGGCTCCAGATGGCCACACCTTC.